This T cell receptor beta chain comes out of a study of beta chain features in type 1 diabetes. Study outcomes and limitations: Individuals with type 1 diabetes displayed fewer insertions and more deletions at VDJ junctions. Whether HLA type affects TCRB rearrangement stayed undetermined in the present work. TCRB CDR3s were moderately but significantly shorter in Type 1 diabetes patients in all four CD4+ subsets.

The V end was cut by 0 bases, the J end by 4 bases, with 16 bases between. The CDR3 contains 16 residues. Germline CDR1 SGDLS, CDR2 YYNGEE. Sequenced material consisted of expressed TCRB transcripts (all of the isolated RNA was reverse transcribed). Method: immunoSEQ multiplex PCR; TCRdb's copy keeps in-frame clones and lacks some. The data show approximately 380,000 clones, approximately 16% seen once. This clone was seen a handful of times. The antigen remains undetermined. Specimen: naive CD4+ T cells from blood. The TCR sequence derives from a woman between 18 and 29 years old in good health. The J gene is TRBJ1-2, the V gene TRBV9; D might be TRBD1 (5 bases). This CDR3 reads CASSVAIGARVYGYTF. The DNA of the CDR3 is TGTGCCAGCAGCGTAGCTATAGGGGCTCGAGTCTATGGCTACACCTTC.